This T cell receptor beta chain is from a study of cytomegalovirus exposure and HLA in healthy donors. This clone has just one count. The antigen remains undetermined. General study findings and limits: Common viral pathogens were later found to be apparently linked to several of the most significant clusters. CMV serostatus stood as the only immune exposure information on hand.

This CDR3 region has 14 residues. CDR1 is SGHAT and CDR2 is FQNNGV in the germline V gene. V dropped 3 bases and J dropped 7; count of bases not matched to a gene: 5. Amplification used 60 Vbeta primers and 13 Jbeta primers. Libraries were prepared by immunoSEQ multiplex PCR; TCRdb keeps only in-frame clonotypes and omits some of them. This sample carries about 130,000 clones, roughly four fifths of them seen once, and the ten largest clones take 2% to 2.5%. The V and J genes are TRBV11-2 and TRBJ2-1, with 8 bases matching TRBD2. Sequenced: PBMCs. This TCR derives from a man aged 25 to 40 in good health and CMV-seronegative. CDR3 nucleotide sequence: TGTGCCAGCAGCTTCGCCGGGGGGGGGAATGAGCAGTTCTTC. Translation: CASSFAGGGNEQFF.